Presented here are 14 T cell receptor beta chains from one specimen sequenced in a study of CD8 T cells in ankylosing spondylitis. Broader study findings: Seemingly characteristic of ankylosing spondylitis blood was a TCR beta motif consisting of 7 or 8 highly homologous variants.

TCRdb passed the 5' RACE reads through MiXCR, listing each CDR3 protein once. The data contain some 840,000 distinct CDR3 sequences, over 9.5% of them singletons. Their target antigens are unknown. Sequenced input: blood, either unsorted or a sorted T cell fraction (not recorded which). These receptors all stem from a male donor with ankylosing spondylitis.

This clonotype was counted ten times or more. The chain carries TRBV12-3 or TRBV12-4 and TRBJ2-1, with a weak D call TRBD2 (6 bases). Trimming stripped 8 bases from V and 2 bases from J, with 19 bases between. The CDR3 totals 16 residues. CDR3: CASRSGTEGTYNEQFF. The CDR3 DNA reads TGTGCCAGCCGTTCGGGAACGGAGGGTACCTACAATGAGCAGTTCTTC.

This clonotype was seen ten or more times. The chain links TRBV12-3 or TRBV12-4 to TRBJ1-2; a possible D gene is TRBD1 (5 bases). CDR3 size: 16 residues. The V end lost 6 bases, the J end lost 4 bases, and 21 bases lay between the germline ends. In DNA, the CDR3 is TGTGCCAGCAGCCTAAACCGGGACCCTCTGAGCTATGGCTACACCTTC. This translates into CASSLNRDPLSYGYTF.

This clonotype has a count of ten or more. DNA of the CDR3: TGCAGGGCCCGGGACAGTTCTAACTATGGCTACACCTTC. Its translation is CRARDSSNYGYTF. The J gene is TRBJ1-2, the V gene TRBV20-1; 7 bases agree with TRBD1. This CDR3 is 13 amino acids long. CDR1 and CDR2 (germline): DFQATT, SNEGSKA (reference sequence).

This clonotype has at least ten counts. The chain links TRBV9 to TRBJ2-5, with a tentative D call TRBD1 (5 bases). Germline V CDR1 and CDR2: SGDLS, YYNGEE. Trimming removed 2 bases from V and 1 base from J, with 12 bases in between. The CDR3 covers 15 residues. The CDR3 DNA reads TGTGCCAGCAGCGTTATGGGGCATTCCCAAGAGACCCAGTACTTC. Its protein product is CASSVMGHSQETQYF.

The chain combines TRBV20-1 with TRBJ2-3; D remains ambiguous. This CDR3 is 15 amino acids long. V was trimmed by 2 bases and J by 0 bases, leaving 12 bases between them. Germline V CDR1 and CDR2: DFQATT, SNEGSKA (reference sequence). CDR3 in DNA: TGCAGTGCTAGATACCCCAGGATTAGCACAGATACGCAGTATTTT. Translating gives CSARYPRISTDTQYF.

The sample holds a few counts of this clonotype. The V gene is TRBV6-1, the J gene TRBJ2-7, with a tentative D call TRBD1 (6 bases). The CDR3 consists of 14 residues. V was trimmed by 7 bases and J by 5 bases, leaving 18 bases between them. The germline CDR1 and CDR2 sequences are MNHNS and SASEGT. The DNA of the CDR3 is TGTGCCAGCACCTCGACAGGCAAAAGGAACGAGCAGTACTTC. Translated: CASTSTGKRNEQYF.

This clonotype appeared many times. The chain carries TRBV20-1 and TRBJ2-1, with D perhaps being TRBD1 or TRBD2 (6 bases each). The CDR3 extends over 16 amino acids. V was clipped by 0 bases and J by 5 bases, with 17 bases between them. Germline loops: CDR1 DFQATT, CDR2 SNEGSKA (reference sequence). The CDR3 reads CSARDLGGGSHNEQFF. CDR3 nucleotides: TGCAGTGCTAGAGATCTAGGGGGAGGCAGCCACAATGAGCAGTTCTTC.

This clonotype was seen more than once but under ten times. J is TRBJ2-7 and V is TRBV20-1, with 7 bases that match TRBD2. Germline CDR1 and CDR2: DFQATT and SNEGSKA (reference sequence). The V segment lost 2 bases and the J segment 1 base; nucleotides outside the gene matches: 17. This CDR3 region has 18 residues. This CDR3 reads CSARTSLGGGFRSYEQYF. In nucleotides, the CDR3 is TGCAGTGCTAGAACGTCCCTTGGGGGGGGGTTTCGGTCCTACGAGCAGTACTTC.

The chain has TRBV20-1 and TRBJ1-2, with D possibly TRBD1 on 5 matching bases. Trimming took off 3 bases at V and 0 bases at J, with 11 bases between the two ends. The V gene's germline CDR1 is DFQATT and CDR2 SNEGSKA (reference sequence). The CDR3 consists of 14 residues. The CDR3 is CSARGDGSNYGYTF. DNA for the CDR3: TGCAGTGCTAGGGGGGACGGTTCTAACTATGGCTACACCTTC.

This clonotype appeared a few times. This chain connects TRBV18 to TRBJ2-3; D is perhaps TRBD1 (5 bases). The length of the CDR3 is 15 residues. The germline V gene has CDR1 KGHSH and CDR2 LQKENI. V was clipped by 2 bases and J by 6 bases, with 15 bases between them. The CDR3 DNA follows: TGTGCCAGCTCACCAACAGGCAGCTTTATGGATACGCAGTATTTT. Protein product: CASSPTGSFMDTQYF.

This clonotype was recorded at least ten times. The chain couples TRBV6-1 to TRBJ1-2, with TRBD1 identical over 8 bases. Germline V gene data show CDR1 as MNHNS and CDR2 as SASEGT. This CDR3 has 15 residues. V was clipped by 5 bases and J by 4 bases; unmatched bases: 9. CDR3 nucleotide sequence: TGTGCCAGCAGTCTTCGGGACAGGTGGTCCTATGGCTACACCTTC. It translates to CASSLRDRWSYGYTF.

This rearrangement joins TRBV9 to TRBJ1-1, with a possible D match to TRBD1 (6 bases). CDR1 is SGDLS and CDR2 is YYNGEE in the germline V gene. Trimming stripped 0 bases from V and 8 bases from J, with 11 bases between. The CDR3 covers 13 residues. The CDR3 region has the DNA TGTGCCAGCAGCGTAGCTCCCGACAGGGAAGCTTTCTTT. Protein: CASSVAPDREAFF.

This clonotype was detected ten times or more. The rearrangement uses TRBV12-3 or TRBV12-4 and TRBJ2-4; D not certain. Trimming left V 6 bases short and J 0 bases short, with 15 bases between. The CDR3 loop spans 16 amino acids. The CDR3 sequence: CASRPWTPIAKNIQYF. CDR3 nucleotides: TGTGCCAGCAGACCGTGGACCCCCATAGCCAAAAACATTCAGTACTTC.

The CDR3: CASNSMRGTDTQYF. CDR3 coding DNA: TGTGCCAGCAACTCGATGCGGGGGACAGATACGCAGTATTTT. The chain combines TRBV6-2 or TRBV6-3 with TRBJ2-3, with 7 bases lining up with TRBD2. V lost 7 bases, J lost 3 bases, and 7 bases stayed unmatched. The germline V gene encodes CDR1 MNHEY and CDR2 SVGEGT. The CDR3 runs 14 residues.